This TCR beta chain was sequenced during a study of blood T cell repertoires in COVID-19 (dated by TCRdb to the early 2020s). Background for the entire study: Collaborator samples came from the United States, Italy and Spain and covered acute and convalescent phases of COVID-19. The prospective study material was composed of cDNA or gDNA derived from T cells, B-cell-depleted T cells, or PBMCs. Subjects who had been exposed to COVID-19, were actively infected with it, or had recovered from it provided the deeply sampled blood TCRbeta repertoires that made up the dataset. The repertoires were released in a freely available public database meant as a resource for research on the immune response to SARS-CoV-2. Samples were obtained from the ongoing ImmuneRACE study (first 160 participants) and from 1,254 subjects provided by 6 global collaborators. A de-identified subject ID, COVID-19 status, age in years and sex were almost always included in the sample metadata. Where HLA class I and class II types were available, the types were taken from metadata supplied by the sample provider, not from assay-based typing. On the study overall, not on this receptor specifically: The amount of clinical and demographic metadata varied by source and participant and was provided uncurated.

Whole blood was collected in K2EDTA tubes by collaborating institutions according to the institutions' own protocols. Collaborator samples were shipped for TCRbeta analysis as frozen whole blood, isolated PBMCs, or DNA extracted from either sample type. The germline V gene encodes CDR1 LNHNV and CDR2 YYDKDF (reference sequence). V is reduced by 2 bases and J by 4 bases, leaving a spacing of 11 bases between them. Its CDR3 holds 15 amino acids, cysteine through phenylalanine. Only the CDR3 DNA is retained, 45 bases long and in frame from the first base. A word on this clone: Its antigen remains unidentified. No much larger clonotype is one base removed from it; base qualities were not supplied.

TCRbeta CDR3 regions were amplified from genomic DNA by means of the immunoSEQ Assay, a bias-controlled multiplex PCR. The study's processing was this. The number of nucleated cells in each sample was estimated from the amplification of reference gene primers within the assay. To quantify the absolute abundance of each unique TCRbeta CDR3 rearrangement, sequence reads were collapsed and filtered. For each sample, productive Simpson clonality was calculated as the square root of Simpson's diversity index across productive rearrangements. Entries here come from immuneACCESS through TCRdb and include only in-frame sequences with V and J called. Some clones fail to appear in such tables; in the studies checked, an unresolved V gene covers under half of the shortfall, and the cause of the remainder is unknown. D and trimming were read from the DNA, whereas the V and J calls and clone size are those reported in that table. The sample includes roughly 160,000 clones, with 86% observed a single time. 7% of the sample is in the top ten clones.

The chain uses TRBV15 and TRBJ1-4, and perhaps TRBD1 as D gene, on 5 matching bases. The sequence derives from a man aged 45-65 years with active or convalescent COVID-19. The specimen sequenced was peripheral blood. The DNA sequence is given as TGTGCCACCAGCAGACCACAGGCGATTAATGAAAAACTGTTTTTT. This translates into CATSRPQAINEKLFF.